This T cell receptor beta chain stems from a study of CD8+ T cells in alopecia areata. CDR1 is SGHTA and CDR2 is FQGNSA in the germline V gene. Trimming removed 0 bases at V and 0 bases at J, with 11 bases between. This CDR3 contains 16 residues. Treatment denoted: oral pan-JAK inhibitor, 5-10 mg twice daily. Peripheral blood, together with lesional scalp punch biopsies, was collected from alopecia areata patients. cDNA reverse transcribed from extracted RNA served as the sequencing template. The repertoire was sequenced with immunoSEQ multiplex PCR; TCRdb's copy has only in-frame clones and lacks some. The sample records about 200,000 clones, about three fifths being singletons.

The chain recombines TRBV7-2 with TRBJ1-2; D uncertain. The source was CD4+ T cells sorted from blood, collected at week 4, from a patient treated with tofacitinib. This TCR came from a human donor with alopecia areata. The CDR3 protein is CASSLALRGTNYGYTF. In nucleotides, the CDR3 is TGTGCCAGCAGCTTAGCCCTCAGAGGGACTAACTATGGCTACACCTTC.